The source of this T cell receptor beta chain is a study of neurological immune-mediated disorders. This clonotype came up many times. Its target is unknown. General study findings and limits: The most TCR clonal expansion was seen in HTLV-1-associated myelopathy, whereas the least was seen in multiple sclerosis, below the level in healthy controls.

Every sequencing run generated over 170 million TCR-beta sequences from 15-18 subjects. Via MiXCR, TCRdb re-called the 5' RACE reads, giving one row per CDR3 protein. The sample has 81,000 or so distinct CDR3 sequences; roughly 4.7% are singletons. CDR1 and CDR2 (germline): SNHLY, FYNNEI. V gave up 7 bases and J gave up 1 base, with 15 bases separating them. The CDR3 consists of 15 residues. Material for sequencing was PBMCs. This clonotype was obtained from a woman aged 25-40 years with multiple sclerosis. The V and J genes are TRBV2 and TRBJ2-3; D possibly corresponds to TRBD1 (6 bases). The CDR3 is CASIRQGPGTDTQYF. The CDR3 bases are TGTGCCAGCATTCGCCAGGGGCCCGGCACAGATACGCAGTATTTT. Full variable domain (remainder filled in from reference TRBV2 and TRBJ2-3): EPEVTQTPSHQVTQMGQEVILRCVPISNHLYFYWYRQILGQKVEFLVSFYNNEISEKSEIFDDQFSVERPDGSNFTLKIRSTKLEDSAMYFCASIRQGPGTDTQYFGPGTRLTVL.